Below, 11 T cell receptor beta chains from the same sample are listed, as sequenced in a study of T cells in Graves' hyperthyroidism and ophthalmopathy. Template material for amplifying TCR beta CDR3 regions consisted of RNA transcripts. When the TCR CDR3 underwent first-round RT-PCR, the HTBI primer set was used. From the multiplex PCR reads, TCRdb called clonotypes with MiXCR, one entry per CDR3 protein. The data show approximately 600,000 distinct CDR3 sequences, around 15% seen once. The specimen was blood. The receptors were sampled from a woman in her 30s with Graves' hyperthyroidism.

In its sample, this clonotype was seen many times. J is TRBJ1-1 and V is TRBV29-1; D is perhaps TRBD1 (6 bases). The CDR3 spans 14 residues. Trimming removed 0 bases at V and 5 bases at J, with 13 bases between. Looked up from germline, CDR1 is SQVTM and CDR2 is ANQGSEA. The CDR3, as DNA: TGCAGCGTTGAAGATAGTACAGGGCGTACTGAAGCTTTCTTT. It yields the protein CSVEDSTGRTEAFF.

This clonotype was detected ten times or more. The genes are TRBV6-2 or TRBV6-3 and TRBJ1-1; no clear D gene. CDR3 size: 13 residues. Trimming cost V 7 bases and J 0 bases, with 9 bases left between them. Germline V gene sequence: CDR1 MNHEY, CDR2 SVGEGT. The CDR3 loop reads CASTTRVNTEAFF. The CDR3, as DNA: TGTGCCAGCACCACAAGAGTGAACACTGAAGCTTTCTTT.

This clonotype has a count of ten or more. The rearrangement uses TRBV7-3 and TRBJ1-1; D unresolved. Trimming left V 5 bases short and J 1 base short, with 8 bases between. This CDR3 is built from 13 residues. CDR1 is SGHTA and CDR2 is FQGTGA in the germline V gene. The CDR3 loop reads CASSRQTNTEAFF. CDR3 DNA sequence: TGTGCCAGCAGCCGACAAACGAACACTGAAGCTTTCTTT.

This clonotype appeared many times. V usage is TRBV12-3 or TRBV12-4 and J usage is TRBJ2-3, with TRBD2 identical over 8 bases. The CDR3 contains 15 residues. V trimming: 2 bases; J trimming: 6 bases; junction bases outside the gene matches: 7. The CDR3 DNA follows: TGTGCCAGCAGTTTATTGGCGGGAGGTGAGGATACGCAGTATTTT. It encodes CASSLLAGGEDTQYF.

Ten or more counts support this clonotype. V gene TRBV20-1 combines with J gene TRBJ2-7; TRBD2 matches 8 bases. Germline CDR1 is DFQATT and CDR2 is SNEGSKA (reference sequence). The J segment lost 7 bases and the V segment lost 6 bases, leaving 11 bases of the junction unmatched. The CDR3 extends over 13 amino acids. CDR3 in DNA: TGCAGTGCAGATAGAAGCGGGAGTCGGGAGCAGTACTTC. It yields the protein CSADRSGSREQYF.

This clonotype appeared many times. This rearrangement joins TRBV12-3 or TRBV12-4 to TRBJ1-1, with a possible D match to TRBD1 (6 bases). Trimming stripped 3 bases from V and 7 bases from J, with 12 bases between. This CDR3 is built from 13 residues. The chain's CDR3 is CASSLGWTVEAFF. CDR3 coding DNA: TGTGCCAGCAGTTTGGGGTGGACAGTTGAAGCTTTCTTT.

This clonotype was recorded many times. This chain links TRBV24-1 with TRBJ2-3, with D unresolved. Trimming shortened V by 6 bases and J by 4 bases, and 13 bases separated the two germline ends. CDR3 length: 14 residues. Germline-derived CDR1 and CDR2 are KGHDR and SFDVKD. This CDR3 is CATSSLLSSDTQYF. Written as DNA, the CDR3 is TGTGCCACCAGTTCCCTGCTTTCGTCAGATACGCAGTATTTT.

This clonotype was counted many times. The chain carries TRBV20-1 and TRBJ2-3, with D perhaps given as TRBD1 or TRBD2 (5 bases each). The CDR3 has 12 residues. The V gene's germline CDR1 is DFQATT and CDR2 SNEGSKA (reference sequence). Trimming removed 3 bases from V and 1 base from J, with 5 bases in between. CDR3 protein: CSARGGTDTQYF. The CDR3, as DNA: TGCAGTGCTAGGGGGGGCACAGATACGCAGTATTTT.

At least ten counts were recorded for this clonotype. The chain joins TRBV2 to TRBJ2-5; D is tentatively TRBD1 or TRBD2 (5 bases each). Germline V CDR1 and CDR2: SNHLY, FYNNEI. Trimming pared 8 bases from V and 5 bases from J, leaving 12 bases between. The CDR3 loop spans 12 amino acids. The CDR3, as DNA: TGTGCCAGCGGCAAGGGACGGGAGACCCAGTACTTC. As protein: CASGKGRETQYF.

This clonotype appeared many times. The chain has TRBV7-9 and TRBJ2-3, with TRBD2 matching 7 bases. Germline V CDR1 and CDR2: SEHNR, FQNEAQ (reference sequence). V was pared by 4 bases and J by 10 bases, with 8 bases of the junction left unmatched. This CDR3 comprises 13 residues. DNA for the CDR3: TGTGCCAGCAGCTCCGATCTAGCGGACTCGCAGTATTTT. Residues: CASSSDLADSQYF.

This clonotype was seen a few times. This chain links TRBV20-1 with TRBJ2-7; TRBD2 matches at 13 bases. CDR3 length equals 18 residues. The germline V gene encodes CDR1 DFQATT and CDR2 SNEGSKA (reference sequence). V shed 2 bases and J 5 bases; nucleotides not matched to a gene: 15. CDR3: CSARLARWTSGRSNEQYF. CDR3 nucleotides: TGCAGTGCTAGATTGGCCCGCTGGACTAGCGGGAGATCCAACGAGCAGTACTTC.